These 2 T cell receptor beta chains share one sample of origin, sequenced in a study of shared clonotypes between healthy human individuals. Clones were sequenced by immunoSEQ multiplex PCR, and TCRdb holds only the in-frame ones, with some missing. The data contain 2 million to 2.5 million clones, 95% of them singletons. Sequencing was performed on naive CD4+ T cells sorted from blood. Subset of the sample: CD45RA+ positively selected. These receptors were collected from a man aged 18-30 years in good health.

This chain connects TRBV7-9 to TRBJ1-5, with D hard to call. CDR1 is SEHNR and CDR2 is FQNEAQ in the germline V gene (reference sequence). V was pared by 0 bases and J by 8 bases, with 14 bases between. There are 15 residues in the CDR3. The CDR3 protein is CASSLAGPSLEPQHF. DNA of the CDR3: TGTGCCAGCAGCTTAGCAGGCCCGTCCTTGGAGCCCCAGCATTTT.

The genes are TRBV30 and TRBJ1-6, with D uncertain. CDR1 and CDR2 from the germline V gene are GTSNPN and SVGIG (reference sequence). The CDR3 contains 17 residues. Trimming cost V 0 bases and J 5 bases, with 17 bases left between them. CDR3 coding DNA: TGTGCCTGGAGTGTAGGCATGTGGGAAAAAGATAATTCACCCCTCCACTTT. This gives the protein CAWSVGMWEKDNSPLHF.